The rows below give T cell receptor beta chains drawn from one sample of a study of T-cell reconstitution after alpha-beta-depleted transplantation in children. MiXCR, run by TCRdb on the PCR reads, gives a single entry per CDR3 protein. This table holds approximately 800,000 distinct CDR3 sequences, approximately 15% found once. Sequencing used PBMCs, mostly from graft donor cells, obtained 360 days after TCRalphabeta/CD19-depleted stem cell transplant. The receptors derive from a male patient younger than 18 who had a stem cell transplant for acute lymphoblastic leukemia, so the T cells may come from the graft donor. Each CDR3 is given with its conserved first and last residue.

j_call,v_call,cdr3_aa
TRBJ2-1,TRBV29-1,CSVEDLPGLATNEQFF
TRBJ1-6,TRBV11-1,CASSHTGTGDSPLHF
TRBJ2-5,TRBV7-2,CASSIRTGGGETQYF
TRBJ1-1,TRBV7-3,CASSLVRGTSVNTEAFF
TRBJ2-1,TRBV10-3,CAIKGRDRGFSSYNEQFF
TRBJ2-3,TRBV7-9,CASSFAVWADTQYF
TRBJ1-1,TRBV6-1,CASNTDRGQSTEAFF
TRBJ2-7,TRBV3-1,CASSQGAGQYF
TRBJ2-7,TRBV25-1,CASSDHGTGKYEQYF
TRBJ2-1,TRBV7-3,CASSWNSYNEQFF
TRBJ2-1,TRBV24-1,CATTRGRSYNEQFF
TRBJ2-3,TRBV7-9,CARSIKDTQYF
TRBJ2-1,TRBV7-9,CASSLFAAGEHEQFF
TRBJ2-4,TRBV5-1,CASSLWATVKNIQYF
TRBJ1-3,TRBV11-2,CASSILTPYSGNTIYF
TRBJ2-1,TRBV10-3,CAISESLPSSYNEQFF